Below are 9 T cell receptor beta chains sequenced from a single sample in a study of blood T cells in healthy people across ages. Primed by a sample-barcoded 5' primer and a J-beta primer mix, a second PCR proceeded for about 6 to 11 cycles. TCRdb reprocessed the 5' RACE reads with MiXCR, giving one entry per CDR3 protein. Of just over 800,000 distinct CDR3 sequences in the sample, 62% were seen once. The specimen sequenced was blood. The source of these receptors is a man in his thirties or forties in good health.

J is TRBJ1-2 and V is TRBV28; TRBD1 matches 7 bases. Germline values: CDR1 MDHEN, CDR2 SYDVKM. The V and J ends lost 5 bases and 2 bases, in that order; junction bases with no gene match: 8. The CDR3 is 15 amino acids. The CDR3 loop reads CASSQGGGTNYGYTF. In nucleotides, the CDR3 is TGTGCCAGCAGTCAGGGGGGGGGCACAAACTATGGCTACACCTTC.

The CDR3 region has the DNA TGCAGTGCTAGAGATTCCCCTTCACCCCTCCACTTT. The encoded protein is CSARDSPSPLHF. The chain links TRBV20-1 to TRBJ1-6; D gene ambiguous. Germline V lookup: CDR1 DFQATT, CDR2 SNEGSKA (reference sequence). V was clipped by 0 bases and J by 9 bases, with 6 bases between them. The CDR3 consists of 12 residues.

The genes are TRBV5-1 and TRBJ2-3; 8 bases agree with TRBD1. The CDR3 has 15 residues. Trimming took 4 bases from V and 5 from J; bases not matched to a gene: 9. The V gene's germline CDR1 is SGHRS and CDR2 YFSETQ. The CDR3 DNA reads TGCGCCAGCAGCCCTGGTCAGGGGGCGAAAGATACGCAGTATTTT. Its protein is CASSPGQGAKDTQYF.

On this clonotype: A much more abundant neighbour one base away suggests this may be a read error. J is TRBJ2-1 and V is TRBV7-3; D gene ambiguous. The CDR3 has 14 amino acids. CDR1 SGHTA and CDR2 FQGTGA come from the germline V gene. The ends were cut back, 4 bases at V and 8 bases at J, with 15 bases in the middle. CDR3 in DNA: TGTGCCAGCAGCTCCGGACGAGTCGGCGATGAGCAGTTCTTC. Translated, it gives CASSSGRVGDEQFF. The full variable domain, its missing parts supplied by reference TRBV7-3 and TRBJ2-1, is GAGVSQTPSNKVTEKGKYVELRCDPISGHTALYWYRQSLGQGPEFLIYFQGTGAADDSGLPNDRFFAVRPEGSVSTLKIQRTERGDSAVYLCASSSGRVGDEQFFGPGTRLTVL.

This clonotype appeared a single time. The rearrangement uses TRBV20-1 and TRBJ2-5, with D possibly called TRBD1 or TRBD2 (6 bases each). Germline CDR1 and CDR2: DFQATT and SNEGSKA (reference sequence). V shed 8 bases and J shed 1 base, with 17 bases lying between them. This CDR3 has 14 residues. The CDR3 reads CSTPRGTFQETQYF. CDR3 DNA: TGCAGTACTCCAAGGGGGACTTTCCAAGAGACCCAGTACTTC.

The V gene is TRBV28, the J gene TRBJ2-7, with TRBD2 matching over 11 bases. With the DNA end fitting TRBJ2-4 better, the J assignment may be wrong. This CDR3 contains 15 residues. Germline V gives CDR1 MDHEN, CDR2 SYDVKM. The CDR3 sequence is CASSTSLAGVNIQYF. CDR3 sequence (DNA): TGTGCCAGCAGCACATCACTAGCGGGGGTTAACATTCAGTACTTC.

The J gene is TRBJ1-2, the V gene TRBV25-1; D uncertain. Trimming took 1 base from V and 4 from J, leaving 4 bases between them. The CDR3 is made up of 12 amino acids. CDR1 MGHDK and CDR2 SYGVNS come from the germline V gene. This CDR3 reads CASSEFPYGYTF. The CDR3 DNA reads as TGTGCCAGCAGTGAATTTCCCTATGGCTACACCTTC.

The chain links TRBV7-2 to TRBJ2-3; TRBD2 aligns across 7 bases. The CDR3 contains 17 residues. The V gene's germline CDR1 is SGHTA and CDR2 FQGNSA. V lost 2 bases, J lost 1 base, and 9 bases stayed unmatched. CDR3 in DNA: TGTGCCAGCAGCTTAAGAGCAGCGAGCGGGGGCACAGATACGCAGTATTTT. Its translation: CASSLRAASGGTDTQYF.

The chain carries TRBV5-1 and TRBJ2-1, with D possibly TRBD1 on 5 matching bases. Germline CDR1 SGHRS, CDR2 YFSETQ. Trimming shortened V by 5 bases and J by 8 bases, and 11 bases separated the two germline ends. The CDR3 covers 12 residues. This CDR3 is CASRVDNDEQFF. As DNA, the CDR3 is TGCGCCAGCAGGGTGGACAATGATGAGCAGTTCTTC.